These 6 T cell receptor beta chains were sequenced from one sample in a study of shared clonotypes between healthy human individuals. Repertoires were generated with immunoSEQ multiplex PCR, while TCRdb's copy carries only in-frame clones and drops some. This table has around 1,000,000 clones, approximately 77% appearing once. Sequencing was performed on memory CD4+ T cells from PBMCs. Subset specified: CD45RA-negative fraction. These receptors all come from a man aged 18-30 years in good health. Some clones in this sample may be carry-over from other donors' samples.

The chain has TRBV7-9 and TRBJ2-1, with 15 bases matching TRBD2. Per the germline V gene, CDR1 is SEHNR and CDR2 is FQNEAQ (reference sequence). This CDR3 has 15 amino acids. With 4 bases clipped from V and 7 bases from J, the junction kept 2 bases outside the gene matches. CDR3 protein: CASSSGTSGRNEQFF. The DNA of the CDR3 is TGTGCCAGCAGCTCTGGGACTAGCGGGAGGAATGAGCAGTTCTTC.

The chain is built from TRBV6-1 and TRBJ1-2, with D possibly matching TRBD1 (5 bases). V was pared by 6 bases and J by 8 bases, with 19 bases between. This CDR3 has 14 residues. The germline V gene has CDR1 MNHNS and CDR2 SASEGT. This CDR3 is CASSAQTHTGGYTF. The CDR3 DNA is TGTGCCAGCAGCGCCCAGACCCACACAGGAGGCTACACCTTC.

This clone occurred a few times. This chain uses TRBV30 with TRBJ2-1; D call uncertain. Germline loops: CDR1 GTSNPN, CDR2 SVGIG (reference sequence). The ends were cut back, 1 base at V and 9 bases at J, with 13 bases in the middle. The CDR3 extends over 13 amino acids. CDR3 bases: TGTGCCTGGAGTGAGGGTAGCTTCATTGAGCAGTTCTTC. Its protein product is CAWSEGSFIEQFF.

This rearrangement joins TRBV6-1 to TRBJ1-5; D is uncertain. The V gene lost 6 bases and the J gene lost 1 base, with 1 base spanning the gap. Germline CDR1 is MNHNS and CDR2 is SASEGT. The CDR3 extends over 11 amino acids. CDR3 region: CASRSNQPQHF. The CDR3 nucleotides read TGTGCCAGCAGGAGCAATCAGCCCCAGCATTTT.

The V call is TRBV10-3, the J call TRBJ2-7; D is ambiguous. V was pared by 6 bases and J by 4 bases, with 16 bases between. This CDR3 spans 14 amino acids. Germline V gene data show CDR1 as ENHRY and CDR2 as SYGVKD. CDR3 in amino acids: CAIREDPSTYEQYF. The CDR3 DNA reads TGTGCCATCAGAGAGGACCCCTCAACATACGAGCAGTACTTC.

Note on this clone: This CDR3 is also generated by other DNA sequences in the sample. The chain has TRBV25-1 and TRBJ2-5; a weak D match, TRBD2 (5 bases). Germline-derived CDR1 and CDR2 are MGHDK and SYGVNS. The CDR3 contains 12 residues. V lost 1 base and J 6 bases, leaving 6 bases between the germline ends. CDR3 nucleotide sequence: TGTGCCAGCAGTGAATCGGGGAAGACCCAGTACTTC. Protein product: CASSESGKTQYF.